This record covers a single TCR beta chain. Between the trimmed V and J ends, which lost 0 bases and 11 bases, there was a span of 11 bases. This CDR3 contains 12 residues. The germline V gene encodes CDR1 GTSNPN and CDR2 SVGIG (reference sequence). These data originate in a study of T cell changes during pregnancy in multiple sclerosis. Profiled with immunoSEQ multiplex PCR; TCRdb holds only in-frame clones, not every one. The sample includes roughly 48,000 clones, about 93% of them seen just once. The chain has TRBV30 and TRBJ1-5; no firm D call. The clonotype comes from a female donor with multiple sclerosis, enrolled in a pregnancy study. The sample consisted of CD4+ T cells from peripheral blood mononuclear cells, taken in the first trimester of pregnancy. This chain's CDR3 is CAWSVSGGSQHF. The DNA of the CDR3 is TGTGCCTGGAGTGTTTCCGGCGGGTCCCAGCATTTT.